These 11 T cell receptor beta chains share one sample of origin, sequenced in a study of human T cells and chemical hapten exposure. Noted time point: patch test 1, 2 weeks after DPC sensitization. The treatment denotes: therapeutic diphenylcyclopropenone sensitization with weekly scalp DPC. TCRdb called the RACE reads again in MiXCR, with one record for every CDR3 protein. The table records tens of thousands of distinct CDR3 sequences, 7.5% to 10% of them present only once. The specimen comprised whole blood, sampled in connection with sensitization to the hapten diphenylcyclopropenone (DPC). These receptors were collected from a middle-aged woman with alopecia areata. Some clones in this sample may be carry-over from other donors' samples.

This clonotype was recorded at least ten times. The genes are TRBV9 and TRBJ1-1; 7 bases are shared with TRBD1. The CDR3 covers 14 residues. V trimming: 2 bases; J trimming: 5 bases; junction bases outside the gene matches: 6. Germline assignment: CDR1 SGDLS and CDR2 YYNGEE. CDR3 in amino acids: CASSVGRGKTEAFF. In nucleotides, the CDR3 is TGTGCCAGCAGCGTGGGCAGGGGGAAGACTGAAGCTTTCTTT.

By share, this clonotype counts as medium-sized (0.01 to 0.1%). V and J are TRBV10-3 and TRBJ1-6, with D perhaps matching TRBD1 (6 bases). Trimming took off 7 bases at V and 4 bases at J, with 8 bases between the two ends. This CDR3 has 13 residues. The germline V gene has CDR1 ENHRY and CDR2 SYGVKD. The CDR3 reads CAITQGYNSPLHF. In DNA form, the CDR3 reads TGTGCCATCACCCAGGGGTATAATTCACCCCTCCACTTT.

This clonotype has more than one count but fewer than ten. The chain links TRBV2 to TRBJ1-1; D is ambiguous. Trimming took 7 bases from V and 8 from J, leaving 8 bases between them. CDR3 length equals 10 residues. From germline, CDR1 is SNHLY and CDR2 FYNNEI. The CDR3 coding sequence is TGTGCCAGCATAGACGGGGAAGCTTTCTTT. Translated: CASIDGEAFF.

This clonotype was counted a few times. V usage is TRBV3-1 and J usage is TRBJ2-7; 7 bases fit TRBD1. V shed 1 base, J shed 5 bases, and the junction held 5 bases outside the gene matches. This CDR3 spans 14 amino acids. Looked up from germline, CDR1 is LGHDT and CDR2 is YNNKEL (reference sequence). The CDR3: CASSQVIGGDEQYF. The DNA of the CDR3 is TGTGCCAGCAGCCAAGTAATAGGGGGCGACGAGCAGTACTTC.

This clonotype was counted ten times or more. CDR3 sequence: CASLLFNTGELFF. CDR3 nucleotide sequence: TGTGCCAGTCTCCTCTTTAACACCGGGGAGCTGTTTTTT. This chain links TRBV6-6 with TRBJ2-2; no definite D call. Germline CDR1 MNHNY, CDR2 SVGAGI (reference sequence). V lost 9 bases and J 2 bases, leaving 10 bases between the germline ends. CDR3 length equals 13 residues.

This clonotype was counted at least ten times. The chain has TRBV13 and TRBJ1-4; D is undetermined. Germline values: CDR1 PRHDT, CDR2 FYEKMQ (reference sequence). The CDR3 covers 15 residues. V lost 1 base and J 4 bases, leaving 10 bases between the germline ends. For the CDR3, the DNA is TGTGCCAGCAGCTTAGCGGTGGGCGTTAATGAAAAACTGTTTTTT. Translated, it gives CASSLAVGVNEKLFF.

As concerns this clonotype: A clone one base away is much larger, so this may be a read error. The gene calls are TRBV7-9 and TRBJ2-3; 7 bases align to TRBD2. V dropped 2 bases and J dropped 6; count of bases not matched to a gene: 5. The CDR3 consists of 14 residues. Per the germline V gene, CDR1 is SEHNR and CDR2 is FQNEAQ (reference sequence). The CDR3 DNA sequence: TGTGCCAGCAGCTTAAGCGGGACCAGGGATACGCAGTATTTT. Its translation: CASSLSGTRDTQYF.

The rearrangement links TRBV5-4 to TRBJ2-6; D call uncertain. Per germline, CDR1 SGHNT and CDR2 YYREEE (reference sequence). Trimming took 0 bases from V and 0 from J, leaving 10 bases between them. The CDR3 covers 17 residues. The CDR3 loop is CASSLASDRSGANVLTF. The DNA for the CDR3 is TGTGCCAGCAGCTTGGCGAGCGACCGCTCTGGGGCCAACGTCCTGACTTTC.

The rearrangement uses TRBV27 and TRBJ2-2; D may be TRBD1 (6 bases). The ends were cut back, 3 bases at V and 3 bases at J, with 8 bases in the middle. The CDR3 is made up of 14 amino acids. Germline-derived CDR1 and CDR2 are MNHEY and SMNVEV (reference sequence). For the CDR3, the DNA is TGTGCCAGCAGTTTCTACAGGGACACCGGGGAGCTGTTTTTT. This gives the protein CASSFYRDTGELFF.

The chain links TRBV3-1 to TRBJ2-2; a possible D gene is TRBD1 (6 bases). The CDR3 loop spans 16 amino acids. Germline loops: CDR1 LGHDT, CDR2 YNNKEL (reference sequence). Trimming took 4 bases from V and 3 from J, leaving 15 bases between them. CDR3 protein: CASSLRGGRDTGELFF. CDR3 nucleotide sequence: TGTGCCAGCAGCCTACGAGGGGGTAGGGACACCGGGGAGCTGTTTTTT.

This clonotype was seen ten or more times. The chain uses TRBV6-2 or TRBV6-3 and TRBJ2-3, with D maybe TRBD1 (6 bases). This CDR3 spans 15 amino acids. V lost 0 bases to trimming and J lost 1 base, with 8 bases between them. Germline V gene sequence: CDR1 MNHEY, CDR2 SVGEGT. The CDR3 is CASSYSPGGTDTQYF. In DNA form, the CDR3 reads TGTGCCAGCAGTTACTCTCCAGGGGGCACAGATACGCAGTATTTT.